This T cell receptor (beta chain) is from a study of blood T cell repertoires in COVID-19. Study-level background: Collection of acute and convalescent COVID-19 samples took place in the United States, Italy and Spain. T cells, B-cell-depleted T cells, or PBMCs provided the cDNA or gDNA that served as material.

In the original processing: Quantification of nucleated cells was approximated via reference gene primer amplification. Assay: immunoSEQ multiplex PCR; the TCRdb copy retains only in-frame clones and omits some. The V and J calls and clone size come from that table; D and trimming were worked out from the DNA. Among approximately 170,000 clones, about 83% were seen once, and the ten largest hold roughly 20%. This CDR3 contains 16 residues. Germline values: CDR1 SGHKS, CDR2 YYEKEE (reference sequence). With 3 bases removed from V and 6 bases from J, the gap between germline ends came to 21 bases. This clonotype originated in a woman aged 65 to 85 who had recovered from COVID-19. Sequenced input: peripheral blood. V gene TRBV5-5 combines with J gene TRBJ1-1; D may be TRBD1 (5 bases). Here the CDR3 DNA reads TGTGCCAGCAGCTCCGAGCCGACCCGCAGGGCTCCTGAAGCTTTCTTT. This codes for CASSSEPTRRAPEAFF.